There are many counts of the clone carrying this T cell receptor beta chain. The antigen is unknown. The data were taken from a study of regulatory T cells in long-lasting Graves disease. CDR1 and CDR2 (germline): SNHLY, FYNNEI. The CDR3 length is 16 residues. The junction had 11 bases not matched to a gene; V was cut back by 5 bases and J by 2 bases. Documented time point: newly diagnosed GD, antithyroid drugs for less than 3 months. Preparation of the TCR library used RNA extracted from PBMCs. iRepertoire HTBI primers and Arm-PCR of CDR3 regions built TCR beta libraries. TCRdb passed the multiplex PCR reads through MiXCR, listing each CDR3 protein once. The table includes 250,000 or so distinct CDR3 sequences, about 18% detected once. Study-level points and caveats: Persistent patients had more shared public clonotypes (fewer than 3,000) than new patients (about 880).

This sample was also put to use in a study of T cells in Graves' hyperthyroidism and ophthalmopathy.

The source was peripheral blood mononuclear cells (PBMCs), collected at new diagnosis, from a patient treated with antithyroid drugs. The receptor's source is a woman in her twenties or thirties with Graves disease. J is TRBJ2-5 and V is TRBV2; 7 bases are a match to TRBD1. CDR3 nucleotide sequence: TGTGCCAGCAGTTCCGAAACGGGACAGCAACAAGAGACCCAGTACTTC. Residues: CASSSETGQQQETQYF.